This T cell receptor (beta chain) was observed in a study of cytomegalovirus exposure and HLA in healthy donors. As for the study in general: As an earlier analysis found, 150 million to 200 million T cells yielded 117 million unique TCR beta sequences. Overall study results and limits: The analysis excluded some indistinguishable V segments, including TRBV6-2 and TRBV6-3. In a later analysis, V- and J-gene trimming of beta chains associated with a DCLRE1C missense variant, replicated independently. In a later analysis, TCR association rates varied by HLA locus: DRB1 most, HLA-C fewest.

Primers included in the PCR were 60 Vbeta and 13 Jbeta primers. Clones were read by immunoSEQ multiplex PCR, and TCRdb kept only the in-frame ones, dropping some. The profile shows 150,000 to 200,000 clones, 60% to 80% of them singletons. Worth noting for this clone: What it binds is not known.

The trim removed 4 bases at V and 0 bases at J, leaving 6 bases unmatched. Germline V gene data show CDR1 as SGHRS and CDR2 as YFSETQ. This CDR3 spans 16 amino acids. This chain links TRBV5-1 with TRBJ2-5, with 10 nucleotides matching TRBD2. Material: PBMCs. The sequence came from a middle-aged man in good health and CMV-seropositive. The CDR3 spells CASSIRLAGNQETQYF. The CDR3 DNA is TGCGCCAGCAGCATCCGACTAGCGGGTAACCAAGAGACCCAGTACTTC.